The present T cell receptor (beta chain) was sequenced within a study of PD-1 blockade in classical Hodgkin lymphoma (dated by TCRdb to 2020 to 2021). Regarding the study in general: Nivolumab dosing was 3 mg/kg intravenously every 2 weeks, continuing until either disease progression or unacceptable toxicity. A peripheral blood immune signature of response to PD-1 blockade in classical Hodgkin lymphoma was defined using TCR beta sequencing and CyTOF.

The germline V gene gives CDR1 as MRHNA and CDR2 as SNTAGT. The CDR3 runs 17 amino acids, cysteine and phenylalanine included. The entry retains the CDR3 DNA only, 51 bases that are in frame from base 1. The V end gives up 7 bases and the J end 0 bases, leaving 11 bases in the junction not matched to a gene. The research as a whole found: Patients starting nivolumab less than 1 year after ASCT had lower diversity and were excluded from later analyses to avoid confounding by immune reconstitution. Baseline diversity similar to that of newly diagnosed patients was observed in trial patients achieving complete response, whereas significantly lower diversity was observed in partial responders and progressors. The study covered only a single clinical trial cohort, and the causes of the repertoire differences, possibly disease activity or prior therapy, were still not defined. Baseline TCR diversity was reported to be lower in newly diagnosed patients than in healthy donors and to be lower still in relapsed/refractory patients. By C4D1, a significant rise was seen in CD4+ TCR diversity but not in CD8+ TCR diversity (p=0.0027 vs p=0.16), and the rise was most apparent among complete responders (p=0.02).

Reading the label with the study, this specimen's time point is: cycle 2 day 1 (C2D1) of nivolumab. Every trial patient had relapsed following autologous stem cell transplantation, and prior brentuximab vedotin exposure was what differed among cohorts A, B and C. The trial cohort was composed of 55 to 65 patients with relapsed/refractory classical Hodgkin lymphoma, for whom complete response, partial response or progressive disease was recorded as best overall response. Single-agent nivolumab was administered to trial patients in the multi-cohort phase II CheckMate 205 trial. An independent review committee assessed best overall response using the 2007 International Working Group response criteria. PBMCs from the trial were collected at three points: immediately before nivolumab initiation (C1D1), and during therapy at cycle 2 day 1 and cycle 4 day 1. Peripheral blood was collected in 8 mL Vacutainer Cell Preparation Tubes, from which PBMCs were isolated by centrifugation and then cryopreserved.

The Qiagen DNeasy kit was used to extract genomic DNA both from unsorted PBMCs and from the negatively selected CD4+ and CD8+ fractions. Using primers that anneal to V and J segments, immunoSEQ multiplex PCR amplified the TCR beta CDR3 regions. A synthetic immune receptor repertoire was used to minimize amplification bias, and any residual bias was removed computationally once sequencing was done. For the original study's pipeline: Custom Python scripts were used to quantify repertoire diversity as the Shannon entropy index. Unsorted, CD4+ and CD8+ repertoires were analyzed separately, except in combined analyses where CD4+ and CD8+ sequences were merged in silico. A clone counted as expanded when the clone's frequency after treatment rose at least 2-fold relative to C1D1, and clones undetected at baseline were given a pseudocount of 0.5. Clones with 0 or 1 copy at C1D1 were classified as singleton clones, and clones with 2 or more copies were classified as non-singleton clones. By matching protein sequences in sorted samples from the same patient, clones expanded in unsorted samples were annotated as CD4+, CD8+ or unknown. Diversity changes from C1D1 to C4D1 were tested in paired samples using Wilcoxon tests. As stored in TCRdb, this immuneACCESS dataset retains in-frame rearrangements with V and J assigned. A fraction of the clones does not appear; measured against another copy, unresolved V genes explain less than half of the discrepancy, and the remainder lacks a known reason. V and J calls and clone size are as listed in that table; D and trimming were resolved from the DNA. Present in this sample are around 99,000 clones, more than 80% of which were seen just once. In total, the top ten clones hold roughly 15% of the sample.

Comment on this clone: No cognate antigen has been identified for it. Per-base qualities were not stored, and no clone one base away is much larger.

Source: peripheral blood mononuclear cells (PBMCs), taken before the second cycle of nivolumab. The chain joins TRBV6-4 to TRBJ2-2; TRBD1 fits 7 bases in the junction. This sequence was found in a human donor with classical Hodgkin lymphoma. The CDR3 protein: CASKRDSNFANTGELFF. The DNA is TGTGCCAGCAAACGGGACAGCAATTTCGCGAACACCGGGGAGCTGTTTTTT.